This T cell receptor beta chain derives from a study of T cell repertoires in cytomegalovirus infection. About the study: A matching HLA type, together with CMV infection, was signaled by public TCR beta signatures.

Points from the study as a whole: Dominant in the ex vivo response were TCR beta clonotypes restricted by HLA-C and specific for CMV.

Using its own MiXCR run on the reads, TCRdb lists one record per CDR3 protein. The sample lists approximately 250,000 distinct CDR3 sequences, over 20% seen once, with roughly 18% in the top ten. Note on this clonotype: The target antigen is unknown.

Sequenced input: CD8+ T cells from PBMCs. The origin of this receptor is a human donor in good health (CMV status not recorded). Some clones in this sample may be carry-over from other donors' samples.

CDR3 bases: TGCAGCGTTGGCGGGGGCCTCTCCTACGAGCAGTACTTC. Its translation: CSVGGGLSYEQYF. The chain joins TRBV29-1 to TRBJ2-7, with TRBD2 as a possible D gene (7 bases). Germline V CDR1 and CDR2: SQVTM, ANQGSEA. The ends were cut back, 4 bases at V and 0 bases at J, with 10 bases in the middle. The CDR3 has 13 residues.